These T cell receptor beta chains were read from a single sample in a study of blood T cell repertoires in COVID-19. Only in-frame clones appear in the TCRdb table, and some are missing; sequencing was by immunoSEQ multiplex PCR. The sample yields about 500,000 clones, 85% to 90% seen once. The source material was peripheral blood. Receptor source: a woman aged 50 to 60 with COVID-19, enrolled during active disease. Both conserved end residues are part of each CDR3. Fields, in order: D gene, J gene, V gene, clone size, CDR3 DNA, CDR3 protein. A D gene is named only where the DNA matches it firmly. The listing skips clone size in some rows; elsewhere it reads once, few, many or a size class.

>TRBD1|TRBJ1-6|TRBV2|NA
TGTGCCAGCAGGGGACAGGAAAATTCACCCCTCCACTTT
CASRGQENSPLHF
>NA|TRBJ2-7|TRBV2|once
TGTGCCAGCAGTGACCTAGAGAAGCAGTACTTC
CASSDLEKQYF
>TRBD1|TRBJ1-4|TRBV19|NA
TGTGCCAGTAGTATCCGACAGGGGGTAATGAGTGAAAAACTGTTTTTT
CASSIRQGVMSEKLFF
>NA|TRBJ2-1|TRBV6-2/TRBV6-3|NA
TGTGCCAGCAGTGGGGGGGCCGGCTCCTACAATGAGCAGTTCTTC
CASSGGAGSYNEQFF
>NA|TRBJ1-1|TRBV6-1|NA
TGTGCCAGCAGTGAATTTCCAGGTCTGACTGAAGCTTTCTTT
CASSEFPGLTEAFF
>NA|TRBJ2-2|TRBV21-1|NA
TGTGCCAGCAGCAAAGAGGAACCGCCGGGACTGGCCCCGACAGGGACCGGGGAGCTGTTTTTT
CASSKEEPPGLAPTGTGELFF
>NA|TRBJ1-5|TRBV6-5|NA
TGTGCCAGCAGTTACTCGAGCAACCCCAATCAGCCCCAGCATTTT
CASSYSSNPNQPQHF
>NA|TRBJ2-3|TRBV7-3|NA
TGTGCCAGCAGCTCCCCCCCAGAAGTCACGCAGTATTTT
CASSSPPEVTQYF
>NA|TRBJ1-1|TRBV19|NA
TGTGCCAGTAGTCTGAGACAGGTCACCGCTGAAGCTTTCTTT
CASSLRQVTAEAFF
>NA|TRBJ2-7|TRBV5-1|NA
TGCGCCAGCAGCGCCTGGGGCGGTCAGGGCGAGCAGTACTTC
CASSAWGGQGEQYF
>TRBD2|TRBJ2-1|TRBV10-2|NA
TGCGCCAGCAGAGCGGGGGAATTCTACAATGAGCAGTTCTTC
CASRAGEFYNEQFF
>NA|TRBJ1-2|TRBV5-6|NA
TGTGCCAGCAGCTTGGTCGGAGACTATGGCTACACCTTC
CASSLVGDYGYTF
>TRBD1|TRBJ2-5|TRBV5-4|NA
TGTGCCAGCAGCCAATCAACGACAGGGGTAGAGACCCAGTACTTC
CASSQSTTGVETQYF
>NA|TRBJ1-2|TRBV19|NA
TGTGCCAGTAGTATGACACTCAACTATGGCTACACCTTC
CASSMTLNYGYTF
>NA|TRBJ1-2|TRBV6-2/TRBV6-3|NA
TGTGCCAGCAGTCCCCCGGGGTGGCCGGGCTACACCTTC
CASSPPGWPGYTF
>NA|TRBJ1-1|TRBV9|NA
TGTGCCAGCAGCCCCGGGGGGGTTGCTGCTTTCTTT
CASSPGGVAAFF
>TRBD2|TRBJ2-3|TRBV6-6|NA
TGTGCCAGCAGTTACTCAGCGGGGCGGTCAGATACGCAGTATTTT
CASSYSAGRSDTQYF
>NA|TRBJ1-1|TRBV30|NA
TGTGCCTGGACTTGGGGGCTAATAGACAGGACAAACACTGAAGCTTTCTTT
CAWTWGLIDRTNTEAFF
>TRBD2|TRBJ2-5|TRBV5-4|NA
TGTGCCAGCAGCTTACCCGGCCAGCGGGGGCACCAAGAGACCCAGTACTTC
CASSLPGQRGHQETQYF
>NA|TRBJ1-1|TRBV9|NA
TGTGCCAGCAACCGGGGGACCGGGGTGGGAACTGAAGCTTTCTTT
CASNRGTGVGTEAFF